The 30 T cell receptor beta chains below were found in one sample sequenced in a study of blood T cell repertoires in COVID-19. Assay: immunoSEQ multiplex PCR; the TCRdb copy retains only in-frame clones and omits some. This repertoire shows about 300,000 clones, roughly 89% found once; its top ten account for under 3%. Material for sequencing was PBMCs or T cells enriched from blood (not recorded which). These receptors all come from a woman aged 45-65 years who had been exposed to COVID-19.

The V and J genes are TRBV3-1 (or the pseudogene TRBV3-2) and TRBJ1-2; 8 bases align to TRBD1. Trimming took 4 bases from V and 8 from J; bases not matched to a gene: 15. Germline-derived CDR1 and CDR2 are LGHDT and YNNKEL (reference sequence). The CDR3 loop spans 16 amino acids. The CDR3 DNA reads TGTGCCAGCAGCCGGGGGAGTCACCAAACAGGGGGGGGCTACACCTTC. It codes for CASSRGSHQTGGGYTF.

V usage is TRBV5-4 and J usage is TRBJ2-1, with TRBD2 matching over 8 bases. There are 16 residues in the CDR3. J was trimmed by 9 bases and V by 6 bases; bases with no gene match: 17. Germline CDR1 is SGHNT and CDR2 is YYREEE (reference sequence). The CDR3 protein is CASTLERGPNPGEQFF. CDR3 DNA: TGTGCCAGCACTCTCGAGCGGGGGCCAAACCCGGGTGAGCAGTTCTTC.

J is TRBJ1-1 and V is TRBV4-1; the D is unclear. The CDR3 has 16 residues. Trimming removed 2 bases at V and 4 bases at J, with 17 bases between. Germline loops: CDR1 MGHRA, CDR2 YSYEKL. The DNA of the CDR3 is TGCGCCAGCAGCCAAAAAACCGCTTTCCGAGCCACTGAAGCTTTCTTT. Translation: CASSQKTAFRATEAFF.

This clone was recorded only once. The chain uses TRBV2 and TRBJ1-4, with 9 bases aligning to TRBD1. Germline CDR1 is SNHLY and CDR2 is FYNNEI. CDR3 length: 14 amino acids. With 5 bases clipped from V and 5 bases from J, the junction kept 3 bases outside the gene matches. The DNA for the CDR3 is TGTGCCAGCAGTTACGGACAGGGGAATGAAAAACTGTTTTTT. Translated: CASSYGQGNEKLFF.

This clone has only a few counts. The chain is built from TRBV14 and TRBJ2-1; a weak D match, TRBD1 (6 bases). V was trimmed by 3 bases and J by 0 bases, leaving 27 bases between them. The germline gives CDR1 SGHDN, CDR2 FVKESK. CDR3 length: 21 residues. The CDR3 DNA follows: TGTGCCAGCAGCCACGTAGATAGGGACATTAAGGGTCTGAGCTCCTACAATGAGCAGTTCTTC. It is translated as CASSHVDRDIKGLSSYNEQFF.

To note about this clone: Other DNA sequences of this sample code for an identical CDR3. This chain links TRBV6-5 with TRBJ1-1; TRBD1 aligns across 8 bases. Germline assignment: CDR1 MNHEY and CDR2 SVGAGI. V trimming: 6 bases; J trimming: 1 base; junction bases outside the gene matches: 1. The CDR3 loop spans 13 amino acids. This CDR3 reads CASRGTGNTEAFF. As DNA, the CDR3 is TGTGCCAGCAGGGGGACAGGGAACACTGAAGCTTTCTTT.

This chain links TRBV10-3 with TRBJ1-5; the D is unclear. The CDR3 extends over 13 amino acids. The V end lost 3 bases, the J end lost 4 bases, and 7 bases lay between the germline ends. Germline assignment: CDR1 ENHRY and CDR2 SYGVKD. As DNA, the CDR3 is TGTGCCATCAGTGAAGGAGAAAATCAGCCCCAGCATTTT. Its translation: CAISEGENQPQHF.

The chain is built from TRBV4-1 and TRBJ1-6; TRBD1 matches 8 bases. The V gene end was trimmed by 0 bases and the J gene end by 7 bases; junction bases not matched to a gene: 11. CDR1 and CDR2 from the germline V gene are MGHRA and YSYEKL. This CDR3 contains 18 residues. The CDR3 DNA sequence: TGCGCCAGCAGCCAAGAATCTAGGACAGGGTGGTCGAATTCACCCCTCCACTTT. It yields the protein CASSQESRTGWSNSPLHF.

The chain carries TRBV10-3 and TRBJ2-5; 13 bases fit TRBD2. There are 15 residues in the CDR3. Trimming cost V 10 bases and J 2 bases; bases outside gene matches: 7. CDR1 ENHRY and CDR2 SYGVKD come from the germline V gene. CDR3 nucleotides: TGTGCCACGGGGACTAGCGGGGCGAAACAAGAGACCCAGTACTTC. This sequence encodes CATGTSGAKQETQYF.

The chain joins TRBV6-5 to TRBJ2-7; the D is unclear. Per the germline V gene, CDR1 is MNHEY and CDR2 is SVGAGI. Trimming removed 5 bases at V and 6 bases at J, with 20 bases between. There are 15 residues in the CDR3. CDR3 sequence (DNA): TGTGCCAGCAGTCGACGTACCGGCGGCCCTTCCGAGCAGTACTTC. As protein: CASSRRTGGPSEQYF.

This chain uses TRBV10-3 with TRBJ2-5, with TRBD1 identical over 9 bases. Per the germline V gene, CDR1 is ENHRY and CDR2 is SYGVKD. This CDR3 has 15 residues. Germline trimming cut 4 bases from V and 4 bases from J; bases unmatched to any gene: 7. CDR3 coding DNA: TGTGCCATCAGTGGTCAGGACAGGGGAGGAGAGACCCAGTACTTC. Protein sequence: CAISGQDRGGETQYF.

In DNA, the CDR3 is TGTGCCAGCTCATCATTGGGACAGGTATACAATGAGCAGTTCTTC. Translation: CASSSLGQVYNEQFF. This chain uses TRBV18 with TRBJ2-1, with TRBD1 matching 8 bases. Unmatched junction bases numbered 7, after V lost 5 bases and J lost 4 bases. CDR1 KGHSH and CDR2 LQKENI come from the germline V gene. The CDR3 length is 15 residues.

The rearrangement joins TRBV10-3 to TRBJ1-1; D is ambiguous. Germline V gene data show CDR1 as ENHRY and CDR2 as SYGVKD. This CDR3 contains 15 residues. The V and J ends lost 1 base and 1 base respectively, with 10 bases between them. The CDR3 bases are TGTGCCATCAGTGAGTATCCGGGATCGAACACTGAAGCTTTCTTT. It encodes CAISEYPGSNTEAFF.

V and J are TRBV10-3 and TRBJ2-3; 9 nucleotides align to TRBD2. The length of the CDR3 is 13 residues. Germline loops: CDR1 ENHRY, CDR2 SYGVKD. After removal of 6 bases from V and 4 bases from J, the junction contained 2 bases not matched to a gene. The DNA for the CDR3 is TGTGCCATCAGGGCGGGGGGGGCAGATACGCAGTATTTT. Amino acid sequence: CAIRAGGADTQYF.

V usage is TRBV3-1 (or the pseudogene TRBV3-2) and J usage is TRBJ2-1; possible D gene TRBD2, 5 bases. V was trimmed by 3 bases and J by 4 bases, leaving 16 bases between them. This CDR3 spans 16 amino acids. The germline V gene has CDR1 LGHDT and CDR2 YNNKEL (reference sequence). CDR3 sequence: CASSQASGSSYNEQFF. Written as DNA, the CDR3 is TGTGCCAGCAGCCAGGCGTCGGGGTCGTCTTACAATGAGCAGTTCTTC.

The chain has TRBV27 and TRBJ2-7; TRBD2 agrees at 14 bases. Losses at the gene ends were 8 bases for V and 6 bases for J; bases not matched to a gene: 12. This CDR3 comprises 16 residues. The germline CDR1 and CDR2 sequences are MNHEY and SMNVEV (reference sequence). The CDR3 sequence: CASRLGLAGAPVEQYF. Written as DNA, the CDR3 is TGTGCCAGCCGACTGGGACTAGCGGGGGCCCCTGTCGAGCAGTACTTC.

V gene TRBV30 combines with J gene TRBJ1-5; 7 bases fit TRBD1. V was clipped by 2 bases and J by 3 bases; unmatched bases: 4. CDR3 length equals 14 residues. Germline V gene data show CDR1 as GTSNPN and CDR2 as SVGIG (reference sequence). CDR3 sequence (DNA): TGTGCCTGGAGTCTAGACAGGGTCAATCAGCCCCAGCATTTT. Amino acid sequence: CAWSLDRVNQPQHF.

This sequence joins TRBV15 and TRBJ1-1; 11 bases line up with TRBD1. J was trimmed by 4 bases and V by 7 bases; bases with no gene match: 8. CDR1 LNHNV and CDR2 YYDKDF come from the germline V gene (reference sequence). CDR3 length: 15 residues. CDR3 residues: CATKTGQGASTEAFF. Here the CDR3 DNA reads TGTGCCACCAAAACCGGACAGGGGGCCAGCACTGAAGCTTTCTTT.

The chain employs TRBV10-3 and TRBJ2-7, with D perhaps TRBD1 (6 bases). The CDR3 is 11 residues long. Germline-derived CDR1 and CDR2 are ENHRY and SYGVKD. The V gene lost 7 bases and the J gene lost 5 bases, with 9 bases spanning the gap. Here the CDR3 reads CAITQGHEQYF. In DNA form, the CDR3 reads TGTGCCATCACACAGGGCCACGAGCAGTACTTC.

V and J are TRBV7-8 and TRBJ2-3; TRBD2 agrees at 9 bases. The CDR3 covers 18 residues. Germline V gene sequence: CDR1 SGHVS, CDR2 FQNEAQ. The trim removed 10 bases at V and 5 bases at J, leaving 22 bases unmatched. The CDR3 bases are TGTGCCACCACCCCAAGCGGGGGGCATGCGAGCGTCAGAGATACGCAGTATTTT. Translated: CATTPSGGHASVRDTQYF.

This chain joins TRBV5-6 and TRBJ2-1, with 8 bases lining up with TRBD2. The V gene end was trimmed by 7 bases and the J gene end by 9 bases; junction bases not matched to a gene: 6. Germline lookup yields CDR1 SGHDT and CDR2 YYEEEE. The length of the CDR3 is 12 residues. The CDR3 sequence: CASFRLAGEQFF. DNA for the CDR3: TGTGCCAGCTTTCGTCTAGCGGGTGAGCAGTTCTTC.

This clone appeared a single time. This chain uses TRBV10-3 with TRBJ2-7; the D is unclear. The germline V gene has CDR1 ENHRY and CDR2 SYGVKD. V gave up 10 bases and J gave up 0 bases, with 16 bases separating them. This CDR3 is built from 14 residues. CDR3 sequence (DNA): TGTGCCAAAGATCGAATCATCTACTCCTACGAGCAGTACTTC. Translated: CAKDRIIYSYEQYF.

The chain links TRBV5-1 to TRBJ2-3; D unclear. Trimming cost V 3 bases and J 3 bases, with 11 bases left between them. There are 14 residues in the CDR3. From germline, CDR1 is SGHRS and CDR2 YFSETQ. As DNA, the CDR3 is TGCGCCAGCAGCTCCCAAGCGAGAACAGATACGCAGTATTTT. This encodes CASSSQARTDTQYF.

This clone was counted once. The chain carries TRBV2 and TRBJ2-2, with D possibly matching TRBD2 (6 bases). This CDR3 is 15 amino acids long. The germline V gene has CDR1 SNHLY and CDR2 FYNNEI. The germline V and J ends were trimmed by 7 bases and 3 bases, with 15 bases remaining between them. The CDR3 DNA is TGTGCCAGCACCGAAGGAGGGTTGTACACCGGGGAGCTGTTTTTT. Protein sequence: CASTEGGLYTGELFF.

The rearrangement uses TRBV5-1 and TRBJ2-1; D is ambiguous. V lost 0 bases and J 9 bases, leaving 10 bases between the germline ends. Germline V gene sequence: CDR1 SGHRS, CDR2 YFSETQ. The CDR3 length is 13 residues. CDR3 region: CASSLGAGSEQFF. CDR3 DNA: TGCGCCAGCAGCTTGGGGGCAGGCAGTGAGCAGTTCTTC.

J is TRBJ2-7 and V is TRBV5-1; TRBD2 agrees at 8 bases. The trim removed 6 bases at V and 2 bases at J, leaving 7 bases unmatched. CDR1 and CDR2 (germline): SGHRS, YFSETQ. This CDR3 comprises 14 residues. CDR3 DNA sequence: TGCGCCAGCACCGCGGGGGGCAGTACCTACGAGCAGTACTTC. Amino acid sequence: CASTAGGSTYEQYF.

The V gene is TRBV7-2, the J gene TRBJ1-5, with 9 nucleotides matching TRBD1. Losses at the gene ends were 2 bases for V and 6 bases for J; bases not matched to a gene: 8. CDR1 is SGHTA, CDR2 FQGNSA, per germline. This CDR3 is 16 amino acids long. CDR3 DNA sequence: TGTGCCAGCAGCTTACACGGGACAGGGTTGGCTCAGCCCCAGCATTTT. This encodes CASSLHGTGLAQPQHF.

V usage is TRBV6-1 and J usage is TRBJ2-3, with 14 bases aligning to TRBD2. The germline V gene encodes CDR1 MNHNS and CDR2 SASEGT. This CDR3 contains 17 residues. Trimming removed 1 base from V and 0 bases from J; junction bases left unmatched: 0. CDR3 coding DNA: TGTGCCAGCAGTGAAGGACTAGCGGGGGGGAGCACAGATACGCAGTATTTT. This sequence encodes CASSEGLAGGSTDTQYF.

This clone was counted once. CDR3 in DNA: TGTGCCAGCAGCTTTCTGGGACAGGGATACGAGCAGTACTTC. Protein product: CASSFLGQGYEQYF. This chain connects TRBV7-6 to TRBJ2-7; 9 bases fit TRBD1. CDR1 is SGHVS, CDR2 FNYEAQ, per germline. V lost 3 bases, J lost 4 bases, and 4 bases stayed unmatched. The length of the CDR3 is 14 residues.

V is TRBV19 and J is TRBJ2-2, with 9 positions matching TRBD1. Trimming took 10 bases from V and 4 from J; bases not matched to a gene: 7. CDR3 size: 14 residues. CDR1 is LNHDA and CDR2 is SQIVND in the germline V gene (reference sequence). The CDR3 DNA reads TGTGCCACGTCCCCGGGACAGGGCACCGGGGAGCTGTTTTTT. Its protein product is CATSPGQGTGELFF.